The following is a T cell receptor beta chain sequence with its context. Its antigen remains unidentified. This sample includes further DNA sequences coding for the same CDR3. These data come from a study of OX40 agonist ivuxolimab in advanced cancers. The overall study: Anti-PD-1, anti-PD-L1 or anti-CTLA-4 therapy given earlier was allowed, and around 40% had some.

Clones were read by immunoSEQ multiplex PCR, and TCRdb kept only the in-frame ones, dropping some. This sample has under 70,000 clones, with 75% to 90% found just once. Findings of the study overall: Also showing low normalized T-cell clonal expansion were some of the nonresponders. Clonal expansion among partial responders at 0.1-3.0 mg/kg ranked near the lowest.

The receptor was isolated from an adult with an advanced solid tumor such as melanoma, head and neck, liver or kidney cancer. This specimen consisted of CD4+ or CD8+ T cells sorted from blood, obtained in a trial of the OX40 agonist ivuxolimab.

For the CDR3, the DNA is TGTGCCAGCAGCGTAGGGCCGGGTCAGTCCTACGAGCAGTACTTC. It translates to CASSVGPGQSYEQYF. This chain uses TRBV9 with TRBJ2-7; D is unresolved. The germline CDR1 and CDR2 sequences are SGDLS and YYNGEE. V shed 0 bases and J shed 1 base, with 11 bases lying between them. The CDR3 covers 15 residues.